Shown below are 30 T cell receptor beta chains from a single sample sequenced in a study of shared clonotypes between healthy human individuals. Some clones are missing from TCRdb's copy, which holds only in-frame ones; the method was immunoSEQ multiplex PCR. This table has 550,000 to 750,000 clones, 95% to 96% appearing once. CD45RO-negative, CCR7-positively selected cells formed the naive CD8 fraction, excluding terminally differentiated effector memory CD45RA+ cells. The sequencing sample was made of naive CD8+ T cells sorted from blood. These receptors originate from a woman in her twenties or thirties in good health.

The chain has TRBV7-9 and TRBJ2-7, with D uncertain. CDR1 and CDR2 from the germline V gene are SEHNR and FQNEAQ (reference sequence). The CDR3 sequence is 13 residues long. Trimming removed 1 base at V and 5 bases at J, with 9 bases between. CDR3 amino acids: CASSLEGRHEQYF. CDR3 nucleotide sequence: TGTGCCAGCAGCTTAGAAGGCAGGCACGAGCAGTACTTC. Looking up the rest from reference TRBV7-9 and TRBJ2-7 gives the full variable domain: DTGVSQNPRHKITKRGQNVTFRCDPISEHNRLYWYRQTLGQGPEFLTYFQNEAQLEKSRLLSDRFSAERPKGSFSTLEIQRTEQGDSAMYLCASSLEGRHEQYFGPGTRLTVT.

This sequence joins TRBV29-1 and TRBJ2-7; 9 bases line up with TRBD1. CDR1 SQVTM and CDR2 ANQGSEA come from the germline V gene. CDR3 length: 15 residues. With 7 bases clipped from V and 3 bases from J, the junction kept 13 bases outside the gene matches. The DNA of the CDR3 is TGCAGCGCCAGAGGACAGGGGCTGAATCTCTACGAGCAGTACTTC. Translation: CSARGQGLNLYEQYF.

The chain uses TRBV7-9 and TRBJ2-1; TRBD1 matches at 7 bases. The CDR3 is made up of 15 amino acids. In germline, CDR1 is SEHNR, CDR2 FQNEAQ (reference sequence). After removal of 1 base from V and 8 bases from J, the junction contained 8 bases not matched to a gene. The CDR3: CASSLGTGPGDEQFF. The CDR3 nucleotides are TGTGCCAGCAGCTTAGGGACAGGCCCGGGCGATGAGCAGTTCTTC.

Here the CDR3 reads CASSFTGVGVNTEAFF. CDR3 sequence (DNA): TGTGCCAGCAGCTTTACAGGGGTTGGAGTGAACACTGAAGCTTTCTTT. This rearrangement joins TRBV13 to TRBJ1-1, with TRBD1 identical over 7 bases. The CDR3 is 16 amino acids. Germline V gene lookup returns CDR1 PRHDT and CDR2 FYEKMQ (reference sequence). V gave up 3 bases and J gave up 0 bases; unmatched junction bases: 7.

The chain is built from TRBV2 and TRBJ2-5; 9 bases are shared with TRBD2. This CDR3 is built from 17 residues. From germline, CDR1 is SNHLY and CDR2 FYNNEI. The junction had 14 bases not matched to a gene; V was cut back by 8 bases and J by 1 base. The CDR3: CASQQLGASGVQETQYF. The CDR3 region has the DNA TGTGCCAGCCAGCAGTTGGGGGCTAGCGGGGTCCAAGAGACCCAGTACTTC.

DNA of the CDR3: TGTGCCAGCACTTCCGGGACTAGCTCCTACAATGAGCAGTTCTTC. This translates into CASTSGTSSYNEQFF. The gene calls are TRBV6-1 and TRBJ2-1; 8 bases align to TRBD2. The J segment lost 0 bases and the V segment lost 7 bases, leaving 5 bases of the junction unmatched. The CDR3 runs to 15 residues. The germline gives CDR1 MNHNS, CDR2 SASEGT.

V is TRBV29-1 and J is TRBJ2-7; D gene uncertain. The germline V and J ends were trimmed by 5 bases and 4 bases, with 18 bases remaining between them. The CDR3 covers 14 residues. Germline V CDR1 and CDR2: SQVTM, ANQGSEA. CDR3 sequence (DNA): TGCAGCGTTCCCCGGGCCCTCGGCCAGTACGAGCAGTACTTC. Translated: CSVPRALGQYEQYF.

This chain connects TRBV19 to TRBJ2-4; no definite D call. The CDR3 extends over 15 amino acids. V lost 8 bases and J lost 5, with 19 bases in between. The germline gives CDR1 LNHDA, CDR2 SQIVND (reference sequence). The CDR3 sequence is CASVDPQDTENIQYF. The CDR3 nucleotides are TGTGCCAGTGTGGACCCCCAAGATACCGAAAACATTCAGTACTTC.

The chain uses TRBV6-6 and TRBJ2-3; a possible D gene is TRBD1 (6 bases). V was trimmed by 5 bases and J by 4 bases, leaving 10 bases between them. Looked up from germline, CDR1 is MNHNY and CDR2 is SVGAGI (reference sequence). The CDR3 is 13 residues long. The CDR3 loop reads CASSGQKADTQYF. CDR3 DNA sequence: TGTGCCAGCAGTGGACAGAAAGCAGATACGCAGTATTTT.

The CDR3 protein is CAISESIGTSGSTDIQYF. The CDR3 region has the DNA TGTGCCATCAGTGAGTCGATAGGGACTAGCGGGAGTACGGACATTCAGTACTTC. The chain combines TRBV10-3 with TRBJ2-4; 14 nucleotides align to TRBD2. The V segment lost 0 bases and the J segment 8 bases; nucleotides outside the gene matches: 9. Germline CDR1 reads ENHRY; CDR2 reads SYGVKD. CDR3 length: 18 amino acids.

The count of this clone is one. The chain couples TRBV5-5 to TRBJ1-2; possibly TRBD1 for D (6 bases). Germline CDR1 and CDR2: SGHKS and YYEKEE (reference sequence). With 1 base removed from V and 5 bases from J, the gap between germline ends came to 15 bases. CDR3 length equals 15 residues. The CDR3 loop reads CASSLISGGPYGYTF. For the CDR3, the DNA is TGTGCCAGCAGCTTGATATCCGGGGGGCCTTATGGCTACACCTTC. The whole variable domain, filled in from reference TRBV5-5 and TRBJ1-2, reads DAGVTQSPTHLIKTRGQQVTLRCSPISGHKSVSWYQQVLGQGPQFIFQYYEKEERGRGNFPDRFSARQFPNYSSELNVNALLLGDSALYLCASSLISGGPYGYTFGSGTRLTVV.

V usage is TRBV7-8 and J usage is TRBJ2-3, with 10 bases lining up with TRBD2. J was trimmed by 2 bases and V by 6 bases; bases with no gene match: 14. The CDR3 runs 18 residues. The germline CDR1 and CDR2 sequences are SGHVS and FQNEAQ. DNA of the CDR3: TGTGCCAGCAGGAGGACTAGCGGACTACTTGGATACACAGATACGCAGTATTTT. This sequence encodes CASRRTSGLLGYTDTQYF.

This clone was seen just once. The chain has TRBV19 and TRBJ2-2; 10 bases are a match to TRBD2. V lost 4 bases and J lost 3; bases outside the gene matches: 5. Per the germline V gene, CDR1 is LNHDA and CDR2 is SQIVND (reference sequence). The CDR3 covers 16 residues. The chain's CDR3 is CASSTEREGHTGELFF. The CDR3 coding sequence is TGTGCCAGTAGTACGGAGCGGGAGGGCCACACCGGGGAGCTGTTTTTT.

The chain combines TRBV14 with TRBJ2-1; TRBD2 matches at 12 bases. The CDR3 extends over 16 amino acids. V lost 5 bases, J lost 2 bases, and 4 bases stayed unmatched. Germline CDR1 SGHDN, CDR2 FVKESK. Here the CDR3 reads CASSKRTSGTYNEQFF. The CDR3 bases are TGTGCCAGCAGCAAACGGACTAGCGGGACCTACAATGAGCAGTTCTTC.

CDR3 nucleotide sequence: TGTGCCAGCAGTAAACAGGGGCTCTATGGCTACACCTTC. Its protein is CASSKQGLYGYTF. The chain carries TRBV27 and TRBJ1-2; 7 bases match TRBD1. With 5 bases clipped from V and 4 bases from J, the junction kept 4 bases outside the gene matches. This CDR3 comprises 13 residues. Germline loops: CDR1 MNHEY, CDR2 SMNVEV (reference sequence).

This chain connects TRBV7-9 to TRBJ1-1, with 7 bases matching TRBD1. With V trimmed by 4 bases and J by 3 bases, 17 bases remained unmatched. Looked up from germline, CDR1 is SEHNR and CDR2 is FQNEAQ (reference sequence). This CDR3 spans 18 amino acids. CDR3: CASSSSGTAGDWDTEAFF. CDR3 nucleotides: TGTGCCAGCAGCTCGTCCGGGACAGCGGGCGATTGGGACACTGAAGCTTTCTTT. Combining the CDR3 with reference TRBV7-9 and TRBJ1-1 gives the whole variable domain DTGVSQNPRHKITKRGQNVTFRCDPISEHNRLYWYRQTLGQGPEFLTYFQNEAQLEKSRLLSDRFSAERPKGSFSTLEIQRTEQGDSAMYLCASSSSGTAGDWDTEAFFGQGTRLTVV.

The chain carries TRBV27 and TRBJ2-7; D is perhaps TRBD2 (6 bases). This CDR3 is 14 amino acids long. Germline CDR1 reads MNHEY; CDR2 reads SMNVEV (reference sequence). Deletions cut 3 bases from V and 6 bases from J, with 15 bases between. CDR3 protein: CASSFFGSLGEQYF. CDR3 nucleotide sequence: TGTGCCAGCAGTTTTTTCGGGAGTTTAGGCGAGCAGTACTTC.

The CDR3 DNA follows: TGTGCCAGCAGCTTGGGGCTCTACCTCTCCTACGAGCAGTACTTC. This encodes CASSLGLYLSYEQYF. V is TRBV5-8 and J is TRBJ2-7, with D hard to call. The CDR3 is 15 residues long. The germline V and J ends were trimmed by 0 bases and 0 bases, with 10 bases remaining between them. Germline V gene data show CDR1 as SGHTS and CDR2 as YDEGEE.

The V call is TRBV4-1, the J call TRBJ1-5; 8 bases match TRBD1. The germline V gene encodes CDR1 MGHRA and CDR2 YSYEKL. The CDR3 loop spans 16 amino acids. V lost 0 bases to trimming and J lost 4 bases; unmatched junction nucleotides: 5. The CDR3 protein is CASSQEWTGTNQPQHF. The CDR3 bases are TGCGCCAGCAGCCAAGAATGGACAGGGACTAATCAGCCCCAGCATTTT.

The chain recombines TRBV27 with TRBJ2-7; D is uncertain. V dropped 3 bases and J dropped 1 base, with 7 bases sitting between them. The CDR3 loop spans 13 amino acids. Germline CDR1 reads MNHEY; CDR2 reads SMNVEV (reference sequence). The CDR3 is CASSFYPSYEQYF. As DNA, the CDR3 is TGTGCCAGCAGTTTTTACCCTTCCTACGAGCAGTACTTC.

This rearrangement joins TRBV11-2 to TRBJ1-2, with a possible D match to TRBD1 (5 bases). V lost 7 bases to trimming and J lost 4 bases, with 16 bases between them. There are 14 residues in the CDR3. The V gene's germline CDR1 is SGHAT and CDR2 FQNNGV. CDR3 in amino acids: CASTPRLGGYGYTF. The CDR3 DNA sequence: TGTGCCAGCACTCCTCGGTTGGGGGGCTATGGCTACACCTTC.

The chain joins TRBV27 to TRBJ2-7; 10 bases align to TRBD2. Trimming removed 0 bases from V and 4 bases from J; junction bases left unmatched: 3. This CDR3 region has 15 residues. Germline values: CDR1 MNHEY, CDR2 SMNVEV (reference sequence). This chain's CDR3 is CASSLSLAGDYEQYF. CDR3 DNA: TGTGCCAGCAGTTTATCGCTAGCGGGAGATTACGAGCAGTACTTC.

The V and J genes are TRBV10-3 and TRBJ2-7, with D unclear. The CDR3 extends over 14 amino acids. V lost 10 bases, J lost 1 base, and 17 bases lay in between. CDR1 ENHRY and CDR2 SYGVKD come from the germline V gene. Written as DNA, the CDR3 is TGTGCCACCTCCCGGTCGAACGGATCCTACGAGCAGTACTTC. It codes for CATSRSNGSYEQYF.

The genes are TRBV29-1 and TRBJ2-7; D is perhaps TRBD1 (6 bases). The germline V gene has CDR1 SQVTM and CDR2 ANQGSEA. The CDR3 is 13 amino acids. V was pared by 8 bases and J by 3 bases, with 17 bases between. As DNA, the CDR3 is TGCAGCTCGGGGCAGGGGATCGGCTACGAGCAGTACTTC. Translating it yields CSSGQGIGYEQYF.

The rearrangement links TRBV27 to TRBJ2-1; TRBD1 matches 9 bases. This CDR3 has 18 amino acids. Germline CDR1 and CDR2: MNHEY and SMNVEV (reference sequence). V was pared by 1 base and J by 4 bases, with 11 bases of the junction left unmatched. CDR3 region: CASSLLSPSGTGYNEQFF. For the CDR3, the DNA is TGTGCCAGCAGTTTATTATCCCCCTCCGGGACAGGGTACAATGAGCAGTTCTTC.

The rearrangement links TRBV7-9 to TRBJ2-7; 12 bases are shared with TRBD2. This CDR3 comprises 16 residues. With V trimmed by 3 bases and J by 3 bases, 6 bases remained unmatched. CDR1 and CDR2 from the germline V gene are SEHNR and FQNEAQ (reference sequence). CDR3: CASSLTSGGLNYEQYF. In DNA form, the CDR3 reads TGTGCCAGCAGCTTGACTAGCGGGGGCCTCAACTACGAGCAGTACTTC.

The chain recombines TRBV10-3 with TRBJ2-7; 7 bases are shared with TRBD2. The CDR3 totals 13 residues. The ends lost 8 bases at V and 4 bases at J; junction bases unmatched: 8. Germline V gene sequence: CDR1 ENHRY, CDR2 SYGVKD. The CDR3 coding sequence is TGTGCCATCGCCAAGCGGGATTCTTACGAGCAGTACTTC. This translates into CAIAKRDSYEQYF.

This chain uses TRBV5-8 with TRBJ2-4; 7 nucleotides align to TRBD2. CDR1 is SGHTS, CDR2 YDEGEE, per germline. There are 16 residues in the CDR3. V shed 0 bases and J 5 bases; nucleotides not matched to a gene: 8. The CDR3 bases are TGTGCCAGCAGCTTGGTGGGGGGGAGGTTGGAAAACATTCAGTACTTC. Translated, it gives CASSLVGGRLENIQYF.

The chain combines TRBV28 with TRBJ2-1; no clear D gene. Germline CDR1 is MDHEN and CDR2 is SYDVKM. The CDR3 runs 14 residues. V was shortened by 8 bases and J by 0 bases, with 11 bases between the two germline ends. The CDR3 DNA reads as TGTGCCAGCGGGTTCGGAAGCTCCTACAATGAGCAGTTCTTC. This translates into CASGFGSSYNEQFF.

The count of this clone is one. The chain is built from TRBV19 and TRBJ1-1, with 9 bases identical to TRBD1. Trimming cost V 7 bases and J 4 bases; bases outside gene matches: 10. CDR3 length: 15 amino acids. The germline V gene encodes CDR1 LNHDA and CDR2 SQIVND (reference sequence). Written as DNA, the CDR3 is TGTGCCAGTACCCACAGGGGGCGGGTAGGCACTGAAGCTTTCTTT. It codes for CASTHRGRVGTEAFF.